One sample yielded the 3 T cell receptor beta chains listed below, sequenced in a study of T cells in Graves' hyperthyroidism and ophthalmopathy. From RNA transcripts, TCR beta CDR3 regions were amplified. The HTBI set primed first-round TCR CDR3 RT-PCR. Using its own MiXCR run on the multiplex PCR reads, TCRdb lists one record per CDR3 protein. The table includes under 400,000 distinct CDR3 sequences, 18% detected once. The material sequenced was blood. These receptors came from a woman aged 45-65 years with Graves' hyperthyroidism.

The chain joins TRBV18 to TRBJ2-2; TRBD2 matches at 16 bases. The CDR3 sequence is 18 residues long. Unmatched junction bases numbered 6, after V lost 3 bases and J lost 5 bases. Germline CDR1 is KGHSH and CDR2 is LQKENI. This chain's CDR3 is CASSPSPGLAGGTGELFF. The DNA for the CDR3 is TGTGCCAGCTCACCGTCTCCGGGACTAGCGGGAGGGACCGGGGAGCTGTTTTTT.

A remark on this clonotype: A clone one base away is much larger, so this may be a read error. The J gene is TRBJ2-5, the V gene TRBV18; no firm D call. CDR3 size: 13 residues. The germline gives CDR1 KGHSH, CDR2 LQKENI. CDR3 residues: CAGSPPDGETQYF. As DNA, the CDR3 is TGTGCCGGCTCACCACCGGACGGTGAGACCCAGTACTTC.

The CDR3 nucleotides are TGTGCCAGCAGACTAGGCCCTAGCACAGATACGCAGTATTTT. This encodes CASRLGPSTDTQYF. The chain couples TRBV6-1 to TRBJ2-3; maybe TRBD2 (5 bases). V was clipped by 6 bases and J by 0 bases, with 10 bases between them. The CDR3 runs 14 residues. Germline CDR1 is MNHNS and CDR2 is SASEGT.